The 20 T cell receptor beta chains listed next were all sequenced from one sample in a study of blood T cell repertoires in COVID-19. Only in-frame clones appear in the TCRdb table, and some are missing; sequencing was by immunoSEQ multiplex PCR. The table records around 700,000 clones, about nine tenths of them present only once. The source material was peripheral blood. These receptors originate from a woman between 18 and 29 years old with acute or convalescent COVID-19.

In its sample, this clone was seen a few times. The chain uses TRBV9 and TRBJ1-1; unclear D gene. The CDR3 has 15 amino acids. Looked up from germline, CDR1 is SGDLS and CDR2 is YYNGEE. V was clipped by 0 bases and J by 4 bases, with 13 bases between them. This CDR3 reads CASSVDFTERTEAFF. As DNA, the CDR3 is TGTGCCAGCAGCGTAGATTTTACTGAGCGCACTGAAGCTTTCTTT.

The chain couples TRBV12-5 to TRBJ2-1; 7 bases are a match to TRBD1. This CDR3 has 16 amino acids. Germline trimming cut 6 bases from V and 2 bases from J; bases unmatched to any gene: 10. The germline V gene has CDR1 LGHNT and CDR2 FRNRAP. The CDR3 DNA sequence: TGTGCTAGTGGCAGTTCACAGGGGATCGCCTACAATGAGCAGTTCTTC. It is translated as CASGSSQGIAYNEQFF.

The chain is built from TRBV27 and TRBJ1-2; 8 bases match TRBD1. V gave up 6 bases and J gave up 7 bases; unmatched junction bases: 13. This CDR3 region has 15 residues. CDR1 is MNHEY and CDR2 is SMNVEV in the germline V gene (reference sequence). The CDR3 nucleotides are TGTGCCAGCAGCGATGCCCGTGGACAGGGTTTTGGCTACACCTTC. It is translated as CASSDARGQGFGYTF.

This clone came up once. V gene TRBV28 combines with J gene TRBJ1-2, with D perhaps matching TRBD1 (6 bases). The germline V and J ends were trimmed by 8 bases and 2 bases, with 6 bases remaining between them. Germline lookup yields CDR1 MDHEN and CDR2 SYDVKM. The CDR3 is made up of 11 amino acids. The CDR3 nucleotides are TGTGCCAGCGGGGGCAACTATGGCTACACCTTC. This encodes CASGGNYGYTF.

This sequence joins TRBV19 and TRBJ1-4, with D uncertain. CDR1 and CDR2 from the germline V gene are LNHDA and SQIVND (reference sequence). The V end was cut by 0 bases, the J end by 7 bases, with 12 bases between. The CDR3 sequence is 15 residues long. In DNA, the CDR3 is TGTGCCAGTAGTATAGATCACGGGGATCGTGAAAAACTGTTTTTT. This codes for CASSIDHGDREKLFF.

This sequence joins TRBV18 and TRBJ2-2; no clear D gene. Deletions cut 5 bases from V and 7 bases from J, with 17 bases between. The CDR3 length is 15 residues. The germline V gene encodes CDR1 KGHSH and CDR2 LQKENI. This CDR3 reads CASSSVDNPIGELFF. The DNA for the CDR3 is TGTGCCAGCTCATCGGTCGACAACCCCATCGGGGAGCTGTTTTTT.

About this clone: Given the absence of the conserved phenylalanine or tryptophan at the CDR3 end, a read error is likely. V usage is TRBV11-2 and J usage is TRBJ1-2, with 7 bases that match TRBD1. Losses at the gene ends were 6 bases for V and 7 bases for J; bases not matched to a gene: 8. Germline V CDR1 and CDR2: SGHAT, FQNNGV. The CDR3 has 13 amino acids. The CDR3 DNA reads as TGTGCCAGCAGTCCCGACAGGGCGGTTGGCTACACCCTC. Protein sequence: CASSPDRAVGYTL.

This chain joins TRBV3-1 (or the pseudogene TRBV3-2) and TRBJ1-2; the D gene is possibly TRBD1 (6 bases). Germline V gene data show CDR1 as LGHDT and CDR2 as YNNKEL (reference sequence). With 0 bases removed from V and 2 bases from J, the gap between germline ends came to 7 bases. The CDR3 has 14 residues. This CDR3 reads CASSQDRGNYGYTF. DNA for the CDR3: TGTGCCAGCAGCCAAGATAGGGGGAACTATGGCTACACCTTC.

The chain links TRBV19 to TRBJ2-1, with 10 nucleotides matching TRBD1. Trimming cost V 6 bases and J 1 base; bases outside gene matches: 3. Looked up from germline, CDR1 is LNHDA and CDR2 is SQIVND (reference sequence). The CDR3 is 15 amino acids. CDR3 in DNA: TGTGCCAGTAGCCAGGGACAGGGGTCCTACAATGAGCAGTTCTTC. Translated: CASSQGQGSYNEQFF.

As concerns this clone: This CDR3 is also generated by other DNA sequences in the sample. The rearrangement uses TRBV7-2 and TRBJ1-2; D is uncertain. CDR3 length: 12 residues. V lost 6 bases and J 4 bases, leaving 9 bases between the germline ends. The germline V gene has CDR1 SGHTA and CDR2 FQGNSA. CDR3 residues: CASSPPGYGYTF. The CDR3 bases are TGTGCCAGCAGTCCCCCCGGCTATGGCTACACCTTC.

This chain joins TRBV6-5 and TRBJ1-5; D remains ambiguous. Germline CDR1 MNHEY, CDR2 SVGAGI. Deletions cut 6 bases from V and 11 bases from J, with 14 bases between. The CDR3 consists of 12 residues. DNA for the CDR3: TGTGCCAGCAGGGATCCGGGGTTGACCCAGCATTTT. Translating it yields CASRDPGLTQHF.

CDR3 residues: CASSPQGPGYTF. The CDR3 DNA is TGTGCCAGCAGCCCACAGGGCCCTGGCTACACCTTC. The chain links TRBV5-6 to TRBJ1-2; a weak D match, TRBD1 (6 bases). The CDR3 is made up of 12 amino acids. CDR1 SGHDT and CDR2 YYEEEE come from the germline V gene. The germline V and J ends were trimmed by 4 bases and 7 bases, with 11 bases remaining between them.

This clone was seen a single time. The CDR3 nucleotides are TGTGCCAGCAGCCCGGCCATTGGAGCTCTCTACGAGCAGTACTTC. It codes for CASSPAIGALYEQYF. V and J are TRBV13 and TRBJ2-7; D unclear. CDR3 length equals 15 residues. Germline lookup yields CDR1 PRHDT and CDR2 FYEKMQ (reference sequence). V was cut by 5 bases and J by 3 bases, with 17 bases left in between.

The CDR3 region is CASSQDFGNYGYTF. CDR3 coding DNA: TGCGCCAGCAGCCAAGATTTCGGTAACTATGGCTACACCTTC. This chain connects TRBV4-3 to TRBJ1-2, with no clear D. Germline lookup yields CDR1 LGHNA and CDR2 YSLEER. The CDR3 consists of 14 residues. The V and J ends lost 0 bases and 1 base respectively, with 6 bases between them.

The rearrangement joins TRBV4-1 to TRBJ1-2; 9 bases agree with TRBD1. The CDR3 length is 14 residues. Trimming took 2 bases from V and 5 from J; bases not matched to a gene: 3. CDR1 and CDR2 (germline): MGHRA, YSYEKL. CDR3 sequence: CASSQWTGEYGYTF. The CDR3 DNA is TGCGCCAGCAGCCAATGGACAGGGGAGTATGGCTACACCTTC.

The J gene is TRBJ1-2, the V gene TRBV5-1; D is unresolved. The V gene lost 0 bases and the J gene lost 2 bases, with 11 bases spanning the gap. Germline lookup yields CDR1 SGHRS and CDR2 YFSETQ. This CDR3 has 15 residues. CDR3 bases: TGCGCCAGCAGCTTGGAGTTCGGAGGCAACTATGGCTACACCTTC. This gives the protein CASSLEFGGNYGYTF.

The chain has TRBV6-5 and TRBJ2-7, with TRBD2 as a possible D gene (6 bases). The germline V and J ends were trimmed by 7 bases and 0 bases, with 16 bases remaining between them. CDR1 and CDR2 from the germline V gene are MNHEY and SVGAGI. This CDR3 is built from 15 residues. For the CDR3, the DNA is TGTGCCAGCACTCCGGGACTCCTGAGCTCCTACGAGCAGTACTTC. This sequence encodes CASTPGLLSSYEQYF.

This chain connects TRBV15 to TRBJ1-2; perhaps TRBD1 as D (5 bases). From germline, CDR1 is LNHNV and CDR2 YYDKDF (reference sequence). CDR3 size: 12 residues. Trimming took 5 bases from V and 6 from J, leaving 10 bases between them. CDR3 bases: TGTGCCACCAGCCGACAGTTCGATGGCTACACCTTC. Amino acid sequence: CATSRQFDGYTF. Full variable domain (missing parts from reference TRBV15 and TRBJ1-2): DAMVIQNPRYQVTQFGKPVTLSCSQTLNHNVMYWYQQKSSQAPKLLFHYYDKDFNNEADTPDNFQSRRPNTSFCFLDIRSPGLGDTAMYLCATSRQFDGYTFGSGTRLTVV.

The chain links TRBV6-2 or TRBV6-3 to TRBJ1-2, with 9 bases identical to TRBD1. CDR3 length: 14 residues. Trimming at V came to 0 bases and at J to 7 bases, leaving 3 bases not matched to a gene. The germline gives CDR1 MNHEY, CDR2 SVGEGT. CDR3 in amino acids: CASSYSGQGFGYTF. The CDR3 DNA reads TGTGCCAGCAGTTACTCGGGACAGGGCTTTGGCTACACCTTC.

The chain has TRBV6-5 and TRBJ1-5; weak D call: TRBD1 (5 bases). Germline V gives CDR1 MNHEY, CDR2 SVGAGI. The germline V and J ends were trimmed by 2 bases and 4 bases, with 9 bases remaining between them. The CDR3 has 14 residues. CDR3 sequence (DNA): TGTGCCAGCAGTTACGGGGGGGGGAATCAGCCCCAGCATTTT. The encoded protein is CASSYGGGNQPQHF.